Reported below is one TCR beta chain. Its antigen is still unknown. The sample is drawn from a study of blood T cells in healthy people across ages. Whole-study results and caveats: There were more naive CD4+ cells and higher diversity in long-lived donors than in aged donors. Strong correlation was found linking TCR beta diversity to naive T cell percentage.

V shed 1 base and J 2 bases; nucleotides not matched to a gene: 10. The CDR3 is made up of 17 amino acids. CDR1 SGHRS and CDR2 YFSETQ come from the germline V gene. A minimum of 6 micrograms of total RNA was extracted per sample. A J-beta primer mix and a sample-barcoded 5' primer were used in a second PCR of about 6 to 12 cycles. Each of the samples gave a minimum of 2.5 million paired-end reads that contained CDR3. Each CDR3 protein is one row after TCRdb ran MiXCR on the 5' RACE reads. The sample has 590,000 or so distinct CDR3 sequences, about 30% seen once. This TCR was recovered from a woman aged 80 or older in good health. Sequencing input: blood. The chain links TRBV5-1 to TRBJ2-3; 7 bases are shared with TRBD2. CDR3 protein: CASSLSSASGNTDTQYF. CDR3 coding DNA: TGCGCCAGCAGCTTGAGTTCGGCTAGCGGTAACACAGATACGCAGTATTTT. Full variable domain (rest looked up from reference TRBV5-1 and TRBJ2-3): KAGVTQTPRYLIKTRGQQVTLSCSPISGHRSVSWYQQTPGQGLQFLFEYFSETQRNKGNFPGRFSGRQFSNSRSEMNVSTLELGDSALYLCASSLSSASGNTDTQYFGPGTRLTVL.